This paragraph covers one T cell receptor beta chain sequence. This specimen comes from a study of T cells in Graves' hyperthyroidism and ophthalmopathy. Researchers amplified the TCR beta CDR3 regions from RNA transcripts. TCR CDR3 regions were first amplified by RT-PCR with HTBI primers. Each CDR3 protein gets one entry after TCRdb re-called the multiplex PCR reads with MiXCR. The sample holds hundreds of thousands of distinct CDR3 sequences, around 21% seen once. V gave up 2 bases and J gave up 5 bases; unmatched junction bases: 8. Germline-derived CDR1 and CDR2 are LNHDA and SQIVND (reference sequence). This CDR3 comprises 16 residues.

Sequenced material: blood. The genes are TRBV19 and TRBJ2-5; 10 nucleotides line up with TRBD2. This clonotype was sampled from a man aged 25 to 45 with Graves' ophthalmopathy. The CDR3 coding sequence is TGTGCCAGTAGTATAAAGACTAGCGGGTTGCGGGAGACCCAGTACTTC. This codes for CASSIKTSGLRETQYF.